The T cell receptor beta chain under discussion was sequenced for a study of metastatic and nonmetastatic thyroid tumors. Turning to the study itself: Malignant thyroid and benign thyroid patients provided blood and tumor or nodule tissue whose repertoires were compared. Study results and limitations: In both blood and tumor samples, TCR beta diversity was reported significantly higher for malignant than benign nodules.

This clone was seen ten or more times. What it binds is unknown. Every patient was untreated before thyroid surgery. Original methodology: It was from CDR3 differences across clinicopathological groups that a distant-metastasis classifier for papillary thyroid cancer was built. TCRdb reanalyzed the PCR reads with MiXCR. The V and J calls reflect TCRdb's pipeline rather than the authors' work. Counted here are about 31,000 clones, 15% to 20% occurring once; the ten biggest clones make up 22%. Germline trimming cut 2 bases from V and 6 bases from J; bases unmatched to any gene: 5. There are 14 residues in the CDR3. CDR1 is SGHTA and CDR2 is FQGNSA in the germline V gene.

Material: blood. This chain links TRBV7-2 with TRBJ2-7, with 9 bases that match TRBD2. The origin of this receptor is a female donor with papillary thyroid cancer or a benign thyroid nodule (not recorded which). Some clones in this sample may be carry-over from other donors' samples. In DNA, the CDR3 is TGTGCCAGCAGCTTAAGGACTAGCGATCTCGAGCAGTACTTC. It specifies CASSLRTSDLEQYF.